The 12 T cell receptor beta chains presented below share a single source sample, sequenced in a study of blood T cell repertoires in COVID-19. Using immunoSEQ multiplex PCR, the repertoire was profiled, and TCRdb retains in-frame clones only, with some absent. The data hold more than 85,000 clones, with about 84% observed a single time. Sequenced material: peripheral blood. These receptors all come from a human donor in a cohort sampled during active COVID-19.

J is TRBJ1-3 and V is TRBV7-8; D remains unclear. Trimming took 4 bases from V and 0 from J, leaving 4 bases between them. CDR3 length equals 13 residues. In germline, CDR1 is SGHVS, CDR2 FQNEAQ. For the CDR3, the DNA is TGTGCCAGCAGCTCGGTCTCTGGAAACACCATATATTTT. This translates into CASSSVSGNTIYF. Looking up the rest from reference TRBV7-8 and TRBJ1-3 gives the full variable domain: GAGVSQSPRYKVAKRGQDVALRCDPISGHVSLFWYQQALGQGPEFLTYFQNEAQLDKSGLPSDRFFAERPEGSVSTLKIQRTQQEDSAVYLCASSSVSGNTIYFGEGSWLTVV.

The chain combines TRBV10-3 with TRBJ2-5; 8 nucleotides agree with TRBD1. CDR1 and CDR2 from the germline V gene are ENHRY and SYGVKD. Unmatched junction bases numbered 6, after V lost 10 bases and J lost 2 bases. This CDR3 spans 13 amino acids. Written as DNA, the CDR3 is TGTGCCACCACTGACAGGGGTCAAGAGACCCAGTACTTC. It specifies CATTDRGQETQYF.

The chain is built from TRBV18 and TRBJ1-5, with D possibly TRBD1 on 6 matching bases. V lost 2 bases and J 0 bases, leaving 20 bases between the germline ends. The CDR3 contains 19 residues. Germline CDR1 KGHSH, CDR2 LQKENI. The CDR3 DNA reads TGTGCCAGCTCACCATTCGGCGGGGGCCGGGGTAGTAGCAATCAGCCCCAGCATTTT. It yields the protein CASSPFGGGRGSSNQPQHF. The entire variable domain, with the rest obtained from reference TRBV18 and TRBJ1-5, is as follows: NAGVMQNPRHLVRRRGQEARLRCSPMKGHSHVYWYRQLPEEGLKFMVYLQKENIIDESGMPKERFSAEFPKEGPSILRIQQVVRGDSAAYFCASSPFGGGRGSSNQPQHFGDGTRLSIL.

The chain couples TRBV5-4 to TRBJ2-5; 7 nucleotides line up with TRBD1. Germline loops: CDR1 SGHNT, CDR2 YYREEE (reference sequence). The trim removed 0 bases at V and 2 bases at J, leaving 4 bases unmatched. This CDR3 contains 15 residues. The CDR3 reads CASSLDRGVQETQYF. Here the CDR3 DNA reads TGTGCCAGCAGCTTGGACAGGGGAGTACAAGAGACCCAGTACTTC.

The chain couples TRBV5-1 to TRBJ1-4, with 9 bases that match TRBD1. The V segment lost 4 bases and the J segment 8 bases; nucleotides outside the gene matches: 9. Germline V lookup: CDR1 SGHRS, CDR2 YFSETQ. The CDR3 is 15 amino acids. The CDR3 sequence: CASSQAGTGTEKLFF. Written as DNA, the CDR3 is TGCGCCAGCAGCCAGGCCGGGACAGGGACAGAAAAACTGTTTTTT.

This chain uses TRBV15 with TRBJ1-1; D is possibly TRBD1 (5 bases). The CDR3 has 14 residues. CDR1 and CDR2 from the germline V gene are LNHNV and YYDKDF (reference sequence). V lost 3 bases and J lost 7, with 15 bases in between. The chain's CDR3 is CATSSQDSALEAFF. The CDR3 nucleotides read TGTGCCACCAGCAGCCAAGACAGCGCCCTTGAAGCTTTCTTT.

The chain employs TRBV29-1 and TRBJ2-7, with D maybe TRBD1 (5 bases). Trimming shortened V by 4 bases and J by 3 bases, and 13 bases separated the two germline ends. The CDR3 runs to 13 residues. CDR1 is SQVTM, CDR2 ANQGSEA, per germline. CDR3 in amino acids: CSVGVGVGYEQYF. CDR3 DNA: TGCAGCGTTGGGGTAGGGGTTGGCTACGAGCAGTACTTC.

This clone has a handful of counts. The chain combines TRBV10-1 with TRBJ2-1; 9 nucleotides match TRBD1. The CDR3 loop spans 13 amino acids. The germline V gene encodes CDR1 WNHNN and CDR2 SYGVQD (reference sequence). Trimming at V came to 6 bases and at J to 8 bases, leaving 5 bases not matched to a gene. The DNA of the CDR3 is TGCGCCAGCAGGGGACAGGGTGGGGATGAGCAGTTCTTC. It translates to CASRGQGGDEQFF.

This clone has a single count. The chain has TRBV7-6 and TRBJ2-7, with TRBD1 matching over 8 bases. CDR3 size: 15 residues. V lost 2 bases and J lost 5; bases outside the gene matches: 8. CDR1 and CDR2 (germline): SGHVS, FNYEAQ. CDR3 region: CASSLRGQALDEQYF. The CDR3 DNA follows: TGTGCCAGCAGCTTAAGGGGACAGGCCTTGGACGAGCAGTACTTC. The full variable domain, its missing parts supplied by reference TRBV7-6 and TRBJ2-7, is GAGVSQSPRYKVTKRGQDVALRCDPISGHVSLYWYRQALGQGPEFLTYFNYEAQQDKSGLPNDRFSAERPEGSISTLTIQRTEQRDSAMYRCASSLRGQALDEQYFGPGTRLTVT.

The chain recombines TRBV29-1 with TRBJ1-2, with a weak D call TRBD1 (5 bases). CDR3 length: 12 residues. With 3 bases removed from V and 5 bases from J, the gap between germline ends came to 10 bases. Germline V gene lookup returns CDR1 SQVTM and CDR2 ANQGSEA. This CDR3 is CSVDGGEYGYTF. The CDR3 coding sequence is TGCAGCGTTGACGGGGGAGAGTATGGCTACACCTTC.

The CDR3 DNA follows: TGTGCCAGCAGCTTATCATCCGGGGAGCTGTTTTTT. The encoded protein is CASSLSSGELFF. The rearrangement links TRBV11-3 to TRBJ2-2; D gene unclear. The CDR3 totals 12 residues. Between the trimmed V and J ends, which lost 2 bases and 6 bases, there was a span of 4 bases. The V gene's germline CDR1 is SGHNT and CDR2 YENEEA.

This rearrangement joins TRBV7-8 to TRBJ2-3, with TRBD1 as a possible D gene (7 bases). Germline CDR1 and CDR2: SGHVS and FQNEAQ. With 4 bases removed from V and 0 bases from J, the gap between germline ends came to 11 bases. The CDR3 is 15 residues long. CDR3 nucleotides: TGTGCCAGCAGCTCCAGGGGGGCCAGCACAGATACGCAGTATTTT. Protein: CASSSRGASTDTQYF.